This T cell receptor beta chain was retrieved from a study of cytomegalovirus exposure and HLA in healthy donors. Study-level information: Ancestry clustering placed about 86% of 350 to 500 genotyped donors in the Caucasian-associated cluster.

Those who donated were healthy bone marrow donors. Study findings and constraints: The authors later found most CMV-associated TCR beta chains appeared HLA-restricted. In a later analysis, V- and J-gene trimming of beta chains associated with a DCLRE1C missense variant, replicated independently.

About this clone: The target antigen is unknown.

With 60 Vbeta and 13 Jbeta primers, the PCR was carried out. Only in-frame clones appear in the TCRdb table, and some are missing; sequencing was by immunoSEQ multiplex PCR. The table shows 150,000 to 200,000 clones, with around 88% occurring only once. Input material: PBMCs. This receptor was identified in a woman under 30 in good health and CMV-seronegative.

The CDR3 loop is CASSLALAGVSDTQYF. CDR3 sequence (DNA): TGTGCCAGCAGCTTGGCACTAGCGGGAGTTTCAGATACGCAGTATTTT. This chain links TRBV5-6 with TRBJ2-3; TRBD2 agrees at 11 bases. The germline V gene encodes CDR1 SGHDT and CDR2 YYEEEE. V lost 0 bases, J lost 4 bases, and 4 bases stayed unmatched. The CDR3 extends over 16 amino acids.